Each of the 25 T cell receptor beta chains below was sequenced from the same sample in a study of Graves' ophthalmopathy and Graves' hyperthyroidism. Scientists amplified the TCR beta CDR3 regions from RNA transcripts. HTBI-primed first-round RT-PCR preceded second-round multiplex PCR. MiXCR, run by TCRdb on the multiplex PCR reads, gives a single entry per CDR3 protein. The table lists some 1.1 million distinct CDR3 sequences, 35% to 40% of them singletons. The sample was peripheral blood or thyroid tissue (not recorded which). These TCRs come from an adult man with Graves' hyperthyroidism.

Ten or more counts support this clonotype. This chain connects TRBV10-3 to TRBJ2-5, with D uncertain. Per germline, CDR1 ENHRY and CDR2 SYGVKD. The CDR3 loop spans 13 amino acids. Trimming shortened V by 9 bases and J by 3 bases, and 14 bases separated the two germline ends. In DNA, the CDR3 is TGTGCCATATCTCTCTCGGAGAAAGAGACCCAGTACTTC. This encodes CAISLSEKETQYF.

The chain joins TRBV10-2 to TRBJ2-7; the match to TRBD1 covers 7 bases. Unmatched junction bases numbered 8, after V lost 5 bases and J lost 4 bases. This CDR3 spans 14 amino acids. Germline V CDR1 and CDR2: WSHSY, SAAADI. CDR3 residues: CASSLQGRLYEQYF. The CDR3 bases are TGCGCCAGCAGTTTACAGGGGAGACTTTACGAGCAGTACTTC.

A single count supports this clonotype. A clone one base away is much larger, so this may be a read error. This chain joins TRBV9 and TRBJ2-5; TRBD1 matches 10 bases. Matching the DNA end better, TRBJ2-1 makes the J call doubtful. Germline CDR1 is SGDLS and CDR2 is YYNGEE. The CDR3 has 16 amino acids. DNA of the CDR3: TGTGCCAGCAGCGCCCAGGACAGGGGGTACCAAGAGACCCAGTTCTTC. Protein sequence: CASSAQDRGYQETQFF.

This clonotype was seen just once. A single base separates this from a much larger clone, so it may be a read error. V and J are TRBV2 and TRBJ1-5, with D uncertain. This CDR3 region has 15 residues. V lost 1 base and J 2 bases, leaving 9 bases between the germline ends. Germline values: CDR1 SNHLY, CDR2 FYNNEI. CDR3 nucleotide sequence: TGTGCCAGCAGTGAAGGAAAGGGTTGCAATCAGCCCCAGCATTTT. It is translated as CASSEGKGCNQPQHF.

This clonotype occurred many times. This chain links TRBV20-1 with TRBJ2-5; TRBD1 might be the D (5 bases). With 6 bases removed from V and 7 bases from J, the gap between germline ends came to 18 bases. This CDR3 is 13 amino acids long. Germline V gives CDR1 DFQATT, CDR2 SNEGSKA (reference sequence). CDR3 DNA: TGCAGTGCCCTACTCAGGGCTGATTGGACCCAGTACTTC. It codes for CSALLRADWTQYF.

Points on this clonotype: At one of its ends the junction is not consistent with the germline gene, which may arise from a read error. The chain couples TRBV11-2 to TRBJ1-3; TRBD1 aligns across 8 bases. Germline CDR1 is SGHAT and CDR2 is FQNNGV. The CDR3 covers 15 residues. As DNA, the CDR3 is TGTGCCAGCAGTGGAATGGAAGCGCGGGGAGGGACAGGCAACTTT. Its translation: CASSGMEARGGTGNF.

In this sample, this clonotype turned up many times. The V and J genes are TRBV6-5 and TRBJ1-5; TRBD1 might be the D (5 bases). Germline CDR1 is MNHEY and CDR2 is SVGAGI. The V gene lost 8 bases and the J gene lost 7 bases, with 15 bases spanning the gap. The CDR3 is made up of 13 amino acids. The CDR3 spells CASGQGGRQPQHF. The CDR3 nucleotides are TGTGCCAGCGGTCAGGGCGGACGGCAGCCCCAGCATTTT.

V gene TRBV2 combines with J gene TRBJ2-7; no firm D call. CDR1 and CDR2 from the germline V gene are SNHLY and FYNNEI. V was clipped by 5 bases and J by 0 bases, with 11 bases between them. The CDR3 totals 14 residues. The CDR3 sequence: CASSNLGSSYEQYF. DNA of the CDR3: TGTGCCAGCAGTAACTTGGGTAGCTCCTACGAGCAGTACTTC.

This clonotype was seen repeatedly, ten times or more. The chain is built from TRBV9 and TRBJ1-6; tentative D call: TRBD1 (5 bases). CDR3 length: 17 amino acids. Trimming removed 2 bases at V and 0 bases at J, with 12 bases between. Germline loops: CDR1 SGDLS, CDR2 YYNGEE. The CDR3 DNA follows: TGTGCCAGCAGCGTGAGGGACGGAAGCTCCTATAATTCACCCCTCCACTTT. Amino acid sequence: CASSVRDGSSYNSPLHF.

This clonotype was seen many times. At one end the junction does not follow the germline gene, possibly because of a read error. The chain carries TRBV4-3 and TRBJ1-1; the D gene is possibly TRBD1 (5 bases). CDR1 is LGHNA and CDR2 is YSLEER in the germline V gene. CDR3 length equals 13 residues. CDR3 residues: CASSQDGRGEAFF. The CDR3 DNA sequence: TGTGCCAGCAGCCAAGATGGAAGGGGTGAAGCTTTCTTT.

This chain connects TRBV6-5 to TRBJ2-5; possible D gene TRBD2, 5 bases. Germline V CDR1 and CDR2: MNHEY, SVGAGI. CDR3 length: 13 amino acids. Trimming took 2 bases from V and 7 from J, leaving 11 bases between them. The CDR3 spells CASSYRTVGTQYF. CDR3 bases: TGTGCCAGCAGTTACAGGACTGTCGGGACCCAGTACTTC.

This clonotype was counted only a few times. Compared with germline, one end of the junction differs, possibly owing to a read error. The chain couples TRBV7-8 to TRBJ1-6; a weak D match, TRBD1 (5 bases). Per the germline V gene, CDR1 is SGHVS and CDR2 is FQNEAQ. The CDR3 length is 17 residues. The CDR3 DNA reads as TGCGCCAGCAGCCTGGAAACAGGAAGCTCCTATAATTCACCCCTCCACTTT. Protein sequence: CASSLETGSSYNSPLHF.

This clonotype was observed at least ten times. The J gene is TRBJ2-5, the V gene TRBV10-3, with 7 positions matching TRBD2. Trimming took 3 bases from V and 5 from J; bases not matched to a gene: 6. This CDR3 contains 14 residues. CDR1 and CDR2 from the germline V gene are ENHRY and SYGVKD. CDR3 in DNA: TGTGCCATCAGTGACGGACTAGAACGGGAGACCCAGTACTTC. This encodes CAISDGLERETQYF.

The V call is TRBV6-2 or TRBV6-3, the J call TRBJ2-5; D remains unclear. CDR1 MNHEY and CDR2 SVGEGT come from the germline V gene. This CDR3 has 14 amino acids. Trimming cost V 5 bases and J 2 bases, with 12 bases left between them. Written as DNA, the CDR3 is TGTGCCAGCAGTGACGGACCGCCGCAAGAGACCCAGTACTTC. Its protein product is CASSDGPPQETQYF.

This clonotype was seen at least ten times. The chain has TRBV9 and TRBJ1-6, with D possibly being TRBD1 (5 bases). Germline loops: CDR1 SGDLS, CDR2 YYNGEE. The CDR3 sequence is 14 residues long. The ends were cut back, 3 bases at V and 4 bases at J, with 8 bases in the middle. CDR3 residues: CASSEGLYNSPLHF. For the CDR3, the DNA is TGTGCCAGCAGCGAGGGACTGTATAATTCACCCCTCCACTTT.

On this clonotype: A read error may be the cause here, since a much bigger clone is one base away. The CDR3 is CASSSPLDEQYF. CDR3 in DNA: TGTGCCAGCAGCTCTCCTTTGGACGAGCAGTACTTC. The V gene is TRBV11-2, the J gene TRBJ2-7, with no clear D. The CDR3 has 12 amino acids. From germline, CDR1 is SGHAT and CDR2 FQNNGV. Trimming left V 4 bases short and J 5 bases short, with 9 bases between.

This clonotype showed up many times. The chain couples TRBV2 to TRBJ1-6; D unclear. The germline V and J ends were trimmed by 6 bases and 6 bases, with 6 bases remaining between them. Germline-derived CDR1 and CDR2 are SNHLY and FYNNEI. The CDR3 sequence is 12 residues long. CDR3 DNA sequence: TGTGCCAGCAGGGCGACTAATTCACCCCTCCACTTT. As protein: CASRATNSPLHF.

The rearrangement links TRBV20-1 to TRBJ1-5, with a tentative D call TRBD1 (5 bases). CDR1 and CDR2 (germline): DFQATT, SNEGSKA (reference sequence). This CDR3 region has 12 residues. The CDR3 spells CSLGLSNQPQHF. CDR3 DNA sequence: TGCAGCTTGGGGCTTAGCAATCAGCCCCAGCATTTT.

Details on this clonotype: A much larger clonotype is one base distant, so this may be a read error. CDR3 DNA sequence: TGCAGTGCTAGAGCAAGACAGGGGAGCTATGGCTACACCTTC. Its protein product is CSARARQGSYGYTF. V and J are TRBV20-1 and TRBJ1-2; TRBD1 aligns across 8 bases. The CDR3 length is 14 residues. CDR1 is DFQATT and CDR2 is SNEGSKA in the germline V gene (reference sequence). V shed 1 base and J 4 bases; nucleotides not matched to a gene: 5.

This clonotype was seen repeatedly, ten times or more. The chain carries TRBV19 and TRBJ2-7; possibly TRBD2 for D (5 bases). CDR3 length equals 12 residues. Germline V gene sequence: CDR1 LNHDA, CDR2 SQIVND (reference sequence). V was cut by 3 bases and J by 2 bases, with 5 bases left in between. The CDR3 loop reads CASSIGAYEQYF. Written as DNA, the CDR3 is TGTGCCAGTAGTATCGGGGCCTACGAGCAGTACTTC.

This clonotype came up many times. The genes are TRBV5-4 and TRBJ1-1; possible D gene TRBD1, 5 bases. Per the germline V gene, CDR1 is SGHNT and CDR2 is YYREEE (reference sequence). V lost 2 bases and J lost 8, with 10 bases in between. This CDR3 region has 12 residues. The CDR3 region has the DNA TGTGCCAGCAGCTTTTTGGGACGGGAAGCTTTCTTT. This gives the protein CASSFLGREAFF.

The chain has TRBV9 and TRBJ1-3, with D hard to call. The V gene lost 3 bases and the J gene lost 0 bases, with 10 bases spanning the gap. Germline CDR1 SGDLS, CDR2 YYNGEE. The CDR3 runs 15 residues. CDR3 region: CASSAYQSSGNTIYF. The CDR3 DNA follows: TGTGCCAGCAGCGCATATCAGAGCTCTGGAAACACCATATATTTT.

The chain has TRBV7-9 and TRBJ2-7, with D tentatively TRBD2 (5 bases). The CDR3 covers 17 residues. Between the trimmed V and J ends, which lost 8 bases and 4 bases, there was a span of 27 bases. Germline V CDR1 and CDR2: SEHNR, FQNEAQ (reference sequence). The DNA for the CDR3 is TGTGCCAGCTCACCACTCCCGGTGGCTAGCCTTATGTACGAGCAGTACTTC. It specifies CASSPLPVASLMYEQYF.

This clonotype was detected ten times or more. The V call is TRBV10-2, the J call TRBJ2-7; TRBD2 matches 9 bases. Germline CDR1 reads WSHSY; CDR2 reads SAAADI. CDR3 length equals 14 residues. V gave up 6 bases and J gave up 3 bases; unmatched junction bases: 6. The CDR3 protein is CASRGASGNYEQYF. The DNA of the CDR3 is TGCGCCAGCAGAGGGGCTAGCGGGAACTACGAGCAGTACTTC.

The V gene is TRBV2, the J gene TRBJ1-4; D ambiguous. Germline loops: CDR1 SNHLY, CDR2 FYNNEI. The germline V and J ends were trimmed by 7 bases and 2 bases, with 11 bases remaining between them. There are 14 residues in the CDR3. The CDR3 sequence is CASTLGLTNEKLFF. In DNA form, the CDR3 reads TGTGCCAGCACACTCGGACTTACTAATGAAAAACTGTTTTTT. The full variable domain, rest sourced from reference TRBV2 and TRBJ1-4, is EPEVTQTPSHQVTQMGQEVILRCVPISNHLYFYWYRQILGQKVEFLVSFYNNEISEKSEIFDDQFSVERPDGSNFTLKIRSTKLEDSAMYFCASTLGLTNEKLFFGSGTQLSVL.